This T cell receptor beta chain was captured in a study of cytomegalovirus exposure and HLA in healthy donors. Turning to the study itself: Among a few hundred genotyped donors, approximately 80% fell in the Caucasian-associated ancestry cluster. Study-level results: According to the study, 160 or so TCR beta chains were cytomegalovirus-associated.

As regards this clone: The antigen remains unidentified.

PCR used 60 Vbeta primers and 13 Jbeta primers. Data came from immunoSEQ multiplex PCR; TCRdb stores just in-frame clones and leaves some out. The sample includes around 200,000 clones, 65% to 90% seen only once; the top ten take 2% to 2.5%. What was sequenced was PBMCs. This receptor was identified in a woman aged 45-59 years in good health and CMV-seronegative.

The CDR3 nucleotides are TGTGCCAGCAGCTTGGGCACTAGCGGGAGCTCCTACGAGCAGTACTTC. Its translation is CASSLGTSGSSYEQYF. The V call is TRBV7-6, the J call TRBJ2-7, with TRBD2 identical over 11 bases. The CDR3 totals 16 residues. V trimming: 3 bases; J trimming: 0 bases; junction bases outside the gene matches: 4. Germline CDR1 is SGHVS and CDR2 is FNYEAQ.